By share of the sample, the clone carrying this T cell receptor (beta chain) is medium-sized. Its antigen is not known. Methods used by the authors: The study's classifier, a distant-metastasis tool for papillary thyroid cancer, was built using CDR3 differences across clinicopathological groups. TCRdb reprocessed the PCR reads via MiXCR. TCRdb's processing, not the authors', yielded these V and J calls. The sample shows about 12,000 clones, 26% of them seen only once. The data derive from a study of metastatic and nonmetastatic thyroid tumors. Study-wide context: Comparison of repertoires was carried out across blood and tumor or nodule tissue from malignant and benign thyroid patients.

Points from the study as a whole: Benign nodules reportedly had significantly lower TCR beta diversity than malignant thyroid tumors in blood and tumor.

Patients underwent thyroid surgery, and none had received any treatment before it. Germline V CDR1 and CDR2: KGHSH, LQKENI. Unmatched junction bases numbered 9, after V lost 3 bases and J lost 5 bases. This CDR3 has 15 residues. The sequence came from a female donor with papillary thyroid cancer or a benign thyroid nodule (not recorded which). Some clones in this sample may be carry-over from other donors' samples. The chain is built from TRBV18 and TRBJ2-7; 8 bases line up with TRBD2. What was sequenced was tumor tissue. CDR3 in DNA: TGTGCCAGCTCACCTAGGGCCAGCGGGAGCGACGAGCAGTACTTC. As protein: CASSPRASGSDEQYF.